Each of the 22 T cell receptor beta chains below was sequenced from the same sample in a study of regulatory T cells in long-lasting Graves disease. Regarding time point: persistent/refractory GD, antithyroid drugs over 5 years with positive TRAb. Following extraction of RNA from PBMCs, that RNA was used to make the TCR library. The TCR beta library used iRepertoire HTBI primers with Arm-PCR amplification of CDR3. TCRdb reanalysed the multiplex PCR reads using MiXCR and keeps one entry per CDR3 protein. The sample shows 500,000 to 800,000 distinct CDR3 sequences, 30% of them seen only once. The sample was peripheral blood mononuclear cells (PBMCs), taken when the disease was refractory, from a patient treated with antithyroid drugs. The source is a female donor with Graves disease.

This clonotype has more than one count but fewer than ten. The chain combines TRBV18 with TRBJ1-1; D unclear. There are 14 residues in the CDR3. CDR1 and CDR2 from the germline V gene are KGHSH and LQKENI. V was shortened by 3 bases and J by 4 bases, with 12 bases between the two germline ends. The CDR3 DNA reads TGTGCCAGCTCACCGGGTCCCACAGCCACTGAAGCTTTCTTT. It is translated as CASSPGPTATEAFF.

This chain links TRBV10-3 with TRBJ1-1, with 9 bases matching TRBD1. Unmatched junction bases numbered 5, after V lost 6 bases and J lost 3 bases. CDR1 ENHRY and CDR2 SYGVKD come from the germline V gene. The CDR3 has 14 amino acids. This CDR3 reads CAIRRDRVDTEAFF. In nucleotides, the CDR3 is TGTGCCATCAGGCGGGACAGGGTCGACACTGAAGCTTTCTTT.

This clonotype came up a few times. V is TRBV7-9 and J is TRBJ2-4, with D tentatively TRBD1 (7 bases). Trimming pared 5 bases from V and 5 bases from J, leaving 19 bases between. The CDR3 loop spans 16 amino acids. The germline gives CDR1 SEHNR, CDR2 FQNEAQ (reference sequence). In DNA, the CDR3 is TGTGCCAGCAGCCTACCCCCGGGGGACAGAGAAAACATTCAGTACTTC. The encoded protein is CASSLPPGDRENIQYF.

This clonotype was observed a handful of times. The chain has TRBV11-2 and TRBJ1-2; no reliable D call. Germline CDR1 SGHAT, CDR2 FQNNGV. The germline V and J ends were trimmed by 0 bases and 1 base, with 12 bases remaining between them. The CDR3 has 16 amino acids. CDR3 region: CASSLEFMGSNYGYTF. CDR3 nucleotide sequence: TGTGCCAGCAGCTTAGAATTTATGGGCAGTAACTATGGCTACACCTTC.

This clonotype was seen only a few times. V is TRBV18 and J is TRBJ1-1; D unresolved. This CDR3 is 12 amino acids long. CDR1 and CDR2 from the germline V gene are KGHSH and LQKENI. V lost 3 bases, J lost 4 bases, and 6 bases lay in between. The CDR3 bases are TGTGCCAGCTCACCGGAGTCCACTGAAGCTTTCTTT. Encoded protein: CASSPESTEAFF.

In this sample, this clonotype turned up many times. The chain combines TRBV2 with TRBJ2-7, with no clear D. The V end lost 10 bases, the J end lost 4 bases, and 8 bases lay between the germline ends. From germline, CDR1 is SNHLY and CDR2 FYNNEI. The CDR3 contains 10 residues. The CDR3 here is CAKGGYEQYF. DNA for the CDR3: TGTGCCAAGGGCGGATACGAGCAGTACTTC. Looking up the rest from reference TRBV2 and TRBJ2-7 gives the full variable domain: EPEVTQTPSHQVTQMGQEVILRCVPISNHLYFYWYRQILGQKVEFLVSFYNNEISEKSEIFDDQFSVERPDGSNFTLKIRSTKLEDSAMYFCAKGGYEQYFGPGTRLTVT.

Only a few counts were recorded for this clonotype. The chain uses TRBV7-2 and TRBJ1-1, with TRBD1 as a possible D gene (6 bases). CDR3 length equals 17 residues. CDR1 and CDR2 (germline): SGHTA, FQGNSA. The V end lost 5 bases, the J end lost 4 bases, and 23 bases lay between the germline ends. CDR3 loop: CASSPFLATGLGTEAFF. CDR3 DNA: TGTGCCAGCAGCCCTTTTTTGGCTACAGGGTTAGGCACTGAAGCTTTCTTT.

The chain combines TRBV18 with TRBJ1-1; the D is unclear. The CDR3 consists of 13 residues. V was trimmed by 3 bases and J by 5 bases, leaving 10 bases between them. Germline CDR1 and CDR2: KGHSH and LQKENI. CDR3 loop: CASSPLVWTEAFF. CDR3 DNA sequence: TGTGCCAGCTCACCCCTGGTTTGGACTGAAGCTTTCTTT.

The V and J genes are TRBV15 and TRBJ2-7; no firm D call. There are 14 residues in the CDR3. Trimming removed 0 bases at V and 2 bases at J, with 8 bases between. Germline CDR1 LNHNV, CDR2 YYDKDF (reference sequence). CDR3: CATSRDYAAYEQYF. CDR3 nucleotide sequence: TGTGCCACCAGCAGAGATTATGCCGCCTACGAGCAGTACTTC. The full variable domain, in which reference TRBV15 and TRBJ2-7 provide the parts outside the CDR3, is DAMVIQNPRYQVTQFGKPVTLSCSQTLNHNVMYWYQQKSSQAPKLLFHYYDKDFNNEADTPDNFQSRRPNTSFCFLDIRSPGLGDTAMYLCATSRDYAAYEQYFGPGTRLTVT.

The rearrangement links TRBV7-6 to TRBJ2-5; 7 bases fit TRBD2. V shed 1 base, J shed 5 bases, and the junction held 16 bases outside the gene matches. This CDR3 has 18 amino acids. Germline CDR1 and CDR2: SGHVS and FNYEAQ. The CDR3 DNA reads as TGTGCCAGCAGCTTAGACCCCCCGGCTAGCGGACCCCAGGAGACCCAGTACTTC. Translation: CASSLDPPASGPQETQYF.

A remark on this clonotype: At one end the junction does not follow the germline gene, possibly because of a read error. The chain combines TRBV27 with TRBJ1-2; 9 bases are shared with TRBD1. The CDR3 length is 16 residues. Germline-derived CDR1 and CDR2 are MNHEY and SMNVEV (reference sequence). CDR3: CVSRPSHRGRGDGYTF. The CDR3 nucleotides are TGTGTCAGCAGGCCCTCCCACAGGGGGCGCGGGGATGGCTACACCTTC.

The chain uses TRBV10-3 and TRBJ1-2, with D hard to call. The CDR3 contains 13 residues. V was trimmed by 6 bases and J by 3 bases, leaving 11 bases between them. CDR1 and CDR2 from the germline V gene are ENHRY and SYGVKD. CDR3: CAISEQSYYGYTF. CDR3 bases: TGTGCCATCAGCGAACAGAGTTACTATGGCTACACCTTC.

The rearrangement links TRBV7-6 to TRBJ2-1, with D maybe TRBD2 (5 bases). Germline values: CDR1 SGHVS, CDR2 FNYEAQ. V was pared by 5 bases and J by 2 bases, with 7 bases between. CDR3 length: 13 amino acids. The CDR3 region is CASSSGTYNEQFF. The CDR3, as DNA: TGTGCCAGCAGCAGCGGAACCTACAATGAGCAGTTCTTC.

The rearrangement uses TRBV28 and TRBJ1-5; D unclear. The V end lost 2 bases, the J end lost 11 bases, and 13 bases lay between the germline ends. Germline assignment: CDR1 MDHEN and CDR2 SYDVKM. The CDR3 loop spans 13 amino acids. The CDR3 is CASSLGEMIAQHF. CDR3 sequence (DNA): TGTGCCAGCAGTTTAGGGGAAATGATAGCCCAGCATTTT.

The chain couples TRBV29-1 to TRBJ1-1; D call uncertain. Germline V CDR1 and CDR2: SQVTM, ANQGSEA. The ends were cut back, 6 bases at V and 4 bases at J, with 6 bases in the middle. This CDR3 spans 10 amino acids. This CDR3 reads CSVASTEAFF. CDR3 sequence (DNA): TGCAGCGTCGCGAGCACTGAAGCTTTCTTT.

The J gene is TRBJ1-3, the V gene TRBV18; D gene unclear. Deletions cut 4 bases from V and 4 bases from J, with 11 bases between. This CDR3 contains 14 residues. CDR1 and CDR2 from the germline V gene are KGHSH and LQKENI. DNA for the CDR3: TGTGCCAGCTCACTCGGAGGGAACGGAAACACCATATATTTT. It codes for CASSLGGNGNTIYF.

The table lists this clonotype with a few counts. The chain employs TRBV20-1 and TRBJ2-7, with D possibly being TRBD2 (5 bases). V gave up 3 bases and J gave up 1 base, with 19 bases separating them. The germline gives CDR1 DFQATT, CDR2 SNEGSKA (reference sequence). This CDR3 has 16 amino acids. The CDR3 region is CSASKLGGYGSYEQYF. The CDR3 DNA reads TGCAGTGCTAGTAAGCTGGGCGGGTACGGATCCTACGAGCAGTACTTC.

The J gene is TRBJ2-7, the V gene TRBV6-1, with D perhaps TRBD1 (5 bases). V gave up 3 bases and J gave up 5 bases, with 17 bases separating them. Per the germline V gene, CDR1 is MNHNS and CDR2 is SASEGT. The CDR3 spans 15 residues. CDR3 nucleotides: TGTGCCAGCAGTGAGCTCAGGACAAAAGCCCACGAGCAGTACTTC. Protein: CASSELRTKAHEQYF.

The CDR3: CASGLWEGYQPQHF. The CDR3, as DNA: TGTGCTAGTGGTTTATGGGAGGGATATCAGCCCCAGCATTTT. V is TRBV12-5 and J is TRBJ1-5; unclear D gene. This CDR3 has 14 amino acids. Per germline, CDR1 LGHNT and CDR2 FRNRAP. V was trimmed by 3 bases and J by 5 bases, leaving 11 bases between them.

The chain uses TRBV5-1 and TRBJ2-5; D remains unclear. Germline V CDR1 and CDR2: SGHRS, YFSETQ. The ends were cut back, 0 bases at V and 5 bases at J, with 17 bases in the middle. The CDR3 is made up of 16 amino acids. The CDR3, as DNA: TGCGCCAGCAGCTTGGGTCCATACAGCGCTGCGGAGACCCAGTACTTC. Its translation is CASSLGPYSAAETQYF. The variable domain in full, with the rest retrieved from reference TRBV5-1 and TRBJ2-5, is KAGVTQTPRYLIKTRGQQVTLSCSPISGHRSVSWYQQTPGQGLQFLFEYFSETQRNKGNFPGRFSGRQFSNSRSEMNVSTLELGDSALYLCASSLGPYSAAETQYFGPGTRLLVL.

The chain uses TRBV5-1 and TRBJ1-2, with 7 nucleotides matching TRBD1. After removal of 3 bases from V and 0 bases from J, the junction contained 5 bases not matched to a gene. This CDR3 spans 15 amino acids. Germline V gene sequence: CDR1 SGHRS, CDR2 YFSETQ. This CDR3 reads CASSSGTDTNYGYTF. The CDR3 DNA follows: TGCGCCAGCAGCTCGGGGACAGACACTAACTATGGCTACACCTTC.

The chain joins TRBV12-3 or TRBV12-4 to TRBJ2-7; D is unclear. CDR3 length: 13 residues. V was clipped by 3 bases and J by 5 bases, with 11 bases between them. The CDR3 nucleotides are TGTGCCAGCAGTTTCTTACATAACAACGAGCAGTACTTC. Translating gives CASSFLHNNEQYF.